Listed below are T cell receptor beta chains from one sample, sequenced in a study of response to subunit inactivated influenza vaccine. One entry per CDR3 protein, called by TCRdb with MiXCR from the RT-PCR reads. Of under 750,000 distinct CDR3 sequences listed, approximately 12% are singletons. The specimen comprised PBMCs from blood, sampled on the day of vaccination. These receptors all come from a man in his forties or fifties who received an inactivated influenza vaccine. Each CDR3 is given with its conserved first and last residue. A D gene is named only where the DNA matches it firmly. Clone size is given for some rows only: seen once, a few or many times, or a class if the clone is expanded.

j_gene: TRBJ1-2; v_gene: TRBV20-1; abundance: few; d_gene: TRBD1; CDR3aa: CSARDRTGPHGYTF; CDR3nt: TGCAGTGCTAGAGATCGGACAGGCCCTCATGGCTACACCTTC
j_gene: TRBJ1-5; v_gene: TRBV10-3; abundance: few; d_gene: TRBD1; CDR3aa: CAISEMTGGQPQHF; CDR3nt: TGTGCCATCAGTGAGATGACAGGGGGACAGCCCCAGCATTTT
j_gene: TRBJ2-3; v_gene: TRBV5-6; abundance: .; d_gene: TRBD1; CDR3aa: CASSLDVRGTYTQYF; CDR3nt: TGTGCCAGCAGCTTGGATGTCAGGGGGACATATACGCAGTATTTT
j_gene: TRBJ2-7; v_gene: TRBV7-2; abundance: few; d_gene: .; CDR3aa: CASSLSLTLSSYEQYF; CDR3nt: TGTGCCAGCAGCCTCTCTCTGACACTGAGCTCCTACGAGCAGTACTTC
j_gene: TRBJ1-1; v_gene: TRBV20-1; abundance: .; d_gene: .; CDR3aa: CSARGMGGLAEAFF; CDR3nt: TGCAGTGCTAGAGGGATGGGGGGTTTGGCTGAAGCTTTCTTT
j_gene: TRBJ2-3; v_gene: TRBV2; abundance: many; d_gene: .; CDR3aa: CASEADTQYF; CDR3nt: TGTGCCAGCGAGGCAGATACGCAGTATTTT
j_gene: TRBJ2-3; v_gene: TRBV12-3/TRBV12-4; abundance: few; d_gene: .; CDR3aa: CASSLIISTDTQYF; CDR3nt: TGTGCCAGCAGTTTAATCATTAGCACAGATACGCAGTATTTT
j_gene: TRBJ1-5; v_gene: TRBV4-1; abundance: .; d_gene: TRBD1; CDR3aa: CASATSPGQGNSNQPQHF; CDR3nt: TGCGCCAGCGCGACTTCCCCGGGACAGGGAAATAGCAATCAGCCCCAGCATTTT
j_gene: TRBJ2-4; v_gene: TRBV7-3; abundance: few; d_gene: TRBD1; CDR3aa: CASSSTGVAKNIQYF; CDR3nt: TGTGCCAGCAGCTCTACAGGGGTAGCCAAAAACATTCAGTACTTC
j_gene: TRBJ2-7; v_gene: TRBV7-2; abundance: .; d_gene: .; CDR3aa: CASSSPPYSSYEQYF; CDR3nt: TGTGCCAGCAGCTCGCCTCCTTACAGCTCCTACGAGCAGTACTTC
j_gene: TRBJ1-6; v_gene: TRBV7-2; abundance: few; d_gene: .; CDR3aa: CASSLEFGGSPLHF; CDR3nt: TGTGCCAGCAGCTTAGAGTTTGGGGGGTCACCCCTCCACTTT
j_gene: TRBJ2-3; v_gene: TRBV5-1; abundance: .; d_gene: .; CDR3aa: CASSFSWGSTDTRYF; CDR3nt: TGCGCCAGCAGCTTCTCATGGGGGAGCACAGATACGCGGTACTTT
j_gene: TRBJ1-1; v_gene: TRBV29-1; abundance: .; d_gene: .; CDR3aa: CSVYRMNTEAFF; CDR3nt: TGCAGCGTCTATAGGATGAACACTGAAGCTTTCTTT
j_gene: TRBJ1-3; v_gene: TRBV4-2; abundance: .; d_gene: .; CDR3aa: CASSQVHPGNTIYF; CDR3nt: TGTGCCAGCAGCCAAGTCCATCCTGGAAACACCATATATTTT
j_gene: TRBJ1-2; v_gene: TRBV29-1; abundance: few; d_gene: .; CDR3aa: CSVEHRPGYGYTF; CDR3nt: TGCAGCGTTGAACACAGACCGGGGTATGGCTACACCTTC
j_gene: TRBJ2-3; v_gene: TRBV6-5; abundance: .; d_gene: .; CDR3aa: CASSYISTDTQYF; CDR3nt: TGTGCCAGCAGTTATATTAGCACAGATACGCAGTATTTT
j_gene: TRBJ2-7; v_gene: TRBV3-1; abundance: few; d_gene: .; CDR3aa: CASSQDPGLPYEQYF; CDR3nt: TGTGCTAGCAGCCAAGATCCCGGGCTACCCTACGAGCAGTACTTC
j_gene: TRBJ2-3; v_gene: TRBV5-1; abundance: few; d_gene: TRBD2; CDR3aa: CASSLLAGRLTDTQYF; CDR3nt: TGCGCCAGCAGCCTACTAGCGGGGAGACTCACAGATACGCAGTATTTT
j_gene: TRBJ2-2; v_gene: TRBV18; abundance: few; d_gene: TRBD1; CDR3aa: CATSERQGNTGELFF; CDR3nt: TGTGCCACCTCAGAGAGACAGGGGAACACCGGGGAGCTGTTTTTT
j_gene: TRBJ1-2; v_gene: TRBV29-1; abundance: .; d_gene: .; CDR3aa: CSVARDTQTYGYTF; CDR3nt: TGCAGCGTCGCCCGGGACACACAAACCTATGGCTACACCTTC
j_gene: TRBJ2-3; v_gene: TRBV2; abundance: .; d_gene: .; CDR3aa: CASRWRQSTDTQYF; CDR3nt: TGTGCCAGCAGATGGAGACAGTCAACAGATACGCAGTATTTT
j_gene: TRBJ2-2; v_gene: TRBV7-2; abundance: few; d_gene: .; CDR3aa: CASSADTGELFF; CDR3nt: TGTGCCAGCAGCGCCGACACCGGGGAGCTGTTTTTT
j_gene: TRBJ2-6; v_gene: TRBV10-3; abundance: few; d_gene: .; CDR3aa: CAISESRGREGLHSGANVLTF; CDR3nt: TGTGCCATCAGTGAGTCGCGGGGGCGCGAAGGACTTCACTCTGGGGCCAACGTCCTGACTTTC